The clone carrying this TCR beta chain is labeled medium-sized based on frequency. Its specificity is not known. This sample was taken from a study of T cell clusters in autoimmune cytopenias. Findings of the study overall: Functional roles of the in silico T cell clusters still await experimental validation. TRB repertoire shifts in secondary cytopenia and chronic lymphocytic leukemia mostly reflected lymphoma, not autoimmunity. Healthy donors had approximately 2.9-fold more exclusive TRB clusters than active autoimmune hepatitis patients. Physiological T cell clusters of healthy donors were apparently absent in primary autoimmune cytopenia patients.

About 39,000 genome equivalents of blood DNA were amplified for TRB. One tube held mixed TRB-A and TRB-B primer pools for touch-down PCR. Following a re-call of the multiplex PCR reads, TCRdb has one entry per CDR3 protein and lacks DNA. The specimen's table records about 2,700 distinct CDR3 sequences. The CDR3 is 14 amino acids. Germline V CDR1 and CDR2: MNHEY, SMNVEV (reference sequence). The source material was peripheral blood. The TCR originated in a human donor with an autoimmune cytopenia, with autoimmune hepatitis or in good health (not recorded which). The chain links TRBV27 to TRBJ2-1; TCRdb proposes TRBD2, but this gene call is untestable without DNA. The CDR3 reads CASSLTSGYNEQFF.